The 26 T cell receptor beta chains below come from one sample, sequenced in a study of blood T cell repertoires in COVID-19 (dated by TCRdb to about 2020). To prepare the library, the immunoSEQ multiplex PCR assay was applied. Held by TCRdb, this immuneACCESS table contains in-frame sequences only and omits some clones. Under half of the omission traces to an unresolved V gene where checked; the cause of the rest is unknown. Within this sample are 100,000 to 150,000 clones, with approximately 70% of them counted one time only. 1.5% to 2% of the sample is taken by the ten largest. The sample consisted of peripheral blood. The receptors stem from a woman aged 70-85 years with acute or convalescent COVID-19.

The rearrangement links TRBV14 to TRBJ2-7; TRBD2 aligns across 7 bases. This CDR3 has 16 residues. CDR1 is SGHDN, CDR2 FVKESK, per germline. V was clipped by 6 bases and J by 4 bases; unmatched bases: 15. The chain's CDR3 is CASRPGGIVGRYEQYF. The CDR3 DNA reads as TGTGCCAGCAGGCCCGGGGGGATAGTGGGCCGATACGAGCAGTACTTC.

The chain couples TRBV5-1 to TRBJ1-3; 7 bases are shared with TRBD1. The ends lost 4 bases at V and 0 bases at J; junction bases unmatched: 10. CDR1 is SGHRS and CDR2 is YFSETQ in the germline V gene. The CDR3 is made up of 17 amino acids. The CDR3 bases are TGCGCCAGCAGCCCCCACGACAGGGCGCTCTCTGGAAACACCATATATTTT. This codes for CASSPHDRALSGNTIYF.

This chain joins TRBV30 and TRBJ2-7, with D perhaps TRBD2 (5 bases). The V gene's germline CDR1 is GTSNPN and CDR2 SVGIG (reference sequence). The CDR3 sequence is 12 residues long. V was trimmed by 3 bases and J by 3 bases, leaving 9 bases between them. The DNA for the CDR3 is TGTGCCTGGAGCTCCGGGAACTACGAGCAGTACTTC. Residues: CAWSSGNYEQYF.

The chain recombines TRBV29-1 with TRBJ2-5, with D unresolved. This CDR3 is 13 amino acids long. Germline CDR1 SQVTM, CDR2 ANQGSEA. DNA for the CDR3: TGCAGACTACAAGGTTCACCCCAAGAGACCCAGTACTTC. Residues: CRLQGSPQETQYF.

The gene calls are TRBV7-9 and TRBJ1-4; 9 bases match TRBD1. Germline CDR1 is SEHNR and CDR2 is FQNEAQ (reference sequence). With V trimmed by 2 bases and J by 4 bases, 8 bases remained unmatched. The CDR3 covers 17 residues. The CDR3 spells CASSLRGQGALNEKLFF. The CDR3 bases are TGTGCCAGCAGCTTAAGGGGACAGGGAGCCCTTAATGAAAAACTGTTTTTT.

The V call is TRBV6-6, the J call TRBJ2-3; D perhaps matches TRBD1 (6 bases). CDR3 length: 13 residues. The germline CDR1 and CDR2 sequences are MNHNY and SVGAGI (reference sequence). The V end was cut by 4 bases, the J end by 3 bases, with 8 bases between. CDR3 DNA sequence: TGTGCCAGCAGTTCGGACAGTACAGATACGCAGTATTTT. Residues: CASSSDSTDTQYF.

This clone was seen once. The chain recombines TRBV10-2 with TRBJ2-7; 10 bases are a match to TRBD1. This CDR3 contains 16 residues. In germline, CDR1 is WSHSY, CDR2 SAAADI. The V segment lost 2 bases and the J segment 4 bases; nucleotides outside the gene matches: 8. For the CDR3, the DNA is TGCGCCAGCAGTGAGGTGGACAGGGGGACCACGTACGAGCAGTACTTC. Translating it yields CASSEVDRGTTYEQYF.

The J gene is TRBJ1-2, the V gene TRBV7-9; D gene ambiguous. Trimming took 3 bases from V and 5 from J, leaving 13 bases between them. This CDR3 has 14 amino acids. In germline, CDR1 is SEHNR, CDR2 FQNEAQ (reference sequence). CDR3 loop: CASSFRREGYGYTF. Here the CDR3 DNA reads TGTGCCAGCAGCTTTAGGAGGGAAGGGTATGGCTACACCTTC.

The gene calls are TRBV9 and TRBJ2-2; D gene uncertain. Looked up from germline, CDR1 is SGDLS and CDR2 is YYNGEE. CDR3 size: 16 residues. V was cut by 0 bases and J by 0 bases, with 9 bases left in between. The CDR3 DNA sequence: TGTGCCAGCAGCGTAGGTGTCGACACGAACACCGGGGAGCTGTTTTTT. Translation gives CASSVGVDTNTGELFF.

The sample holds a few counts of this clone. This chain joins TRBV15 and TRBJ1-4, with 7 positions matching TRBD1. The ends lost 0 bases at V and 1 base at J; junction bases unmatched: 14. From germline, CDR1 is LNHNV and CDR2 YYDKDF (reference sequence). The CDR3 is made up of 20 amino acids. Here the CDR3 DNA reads TGTGCCACCAGCAGAGACGGGAGAGTCGCAGGGGGAGGAACTAATGAAAAACTGTTTTTT. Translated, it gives CATSRDGRVAGGGTNEKLFF.

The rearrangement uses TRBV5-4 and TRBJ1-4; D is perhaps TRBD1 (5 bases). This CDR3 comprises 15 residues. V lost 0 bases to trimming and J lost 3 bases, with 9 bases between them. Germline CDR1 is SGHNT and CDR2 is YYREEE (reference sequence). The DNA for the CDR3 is TGTGCCAGCAGCTTGGGAACAGGATCTAATGAAAAACTGTTTTTT. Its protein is CASSLGTGSNEKLFF. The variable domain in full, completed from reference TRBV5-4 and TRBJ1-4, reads ETGVTQSPTHLIKTRGQQVTLRCSSQSGHNTVSWYQQALGQGPQFIFQYYREEENGRGNFPPRFSGLQFPNYSSELNVNALELDDSALYLCASSLGTGSNEKLFFGSGTQLSVL.

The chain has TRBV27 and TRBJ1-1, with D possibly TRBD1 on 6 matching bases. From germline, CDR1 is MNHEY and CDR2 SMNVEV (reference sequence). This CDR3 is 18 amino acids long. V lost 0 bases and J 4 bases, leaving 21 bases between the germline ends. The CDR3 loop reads CASSLSVRGLERGTEAFF. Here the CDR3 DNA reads TGTGCCAGCAGTTTATCAGTCAGGGGTCTGGAGAGGGGCACTGAAGCTTTCTTT.

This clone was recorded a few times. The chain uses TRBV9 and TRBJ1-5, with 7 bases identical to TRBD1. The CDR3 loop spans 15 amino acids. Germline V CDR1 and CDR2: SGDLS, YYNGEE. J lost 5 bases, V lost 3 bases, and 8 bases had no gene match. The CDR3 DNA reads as TGTGCCAGCAGCGCAGGGACAGACTCTTATCAGCCCCAGCATTTT. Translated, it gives CASSAGTDSYQPQHF.

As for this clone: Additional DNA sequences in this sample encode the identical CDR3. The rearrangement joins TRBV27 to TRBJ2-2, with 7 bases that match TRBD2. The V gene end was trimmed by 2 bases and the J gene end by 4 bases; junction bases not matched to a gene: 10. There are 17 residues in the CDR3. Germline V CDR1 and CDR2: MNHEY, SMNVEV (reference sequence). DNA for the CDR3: TGTGCCAGCAGTTTACGGTTGGCTAGCGGACCCACCGGGGAGCTGTTTTTT. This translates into CASSLRLASGPTGELFF.

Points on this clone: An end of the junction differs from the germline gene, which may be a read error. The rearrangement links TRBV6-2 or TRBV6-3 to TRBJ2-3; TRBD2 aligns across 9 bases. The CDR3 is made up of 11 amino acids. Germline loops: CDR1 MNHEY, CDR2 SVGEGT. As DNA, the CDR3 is TGTGCCAGCAGTTACGGCGCGGGAGGGCATTTT. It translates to CASSYGAGGHF.

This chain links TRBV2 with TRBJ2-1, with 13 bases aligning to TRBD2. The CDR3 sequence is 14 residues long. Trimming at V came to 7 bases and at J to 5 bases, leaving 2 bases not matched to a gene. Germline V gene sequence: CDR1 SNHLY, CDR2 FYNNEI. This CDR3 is CASMGLAGNNEQFF. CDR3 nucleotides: TGTGCCAGCATGGGACTAGCGGGAAACAATGAGCAGTTCTTC.

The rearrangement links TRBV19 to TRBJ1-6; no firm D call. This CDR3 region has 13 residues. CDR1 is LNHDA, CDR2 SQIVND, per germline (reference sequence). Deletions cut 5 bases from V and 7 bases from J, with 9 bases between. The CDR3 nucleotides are TGTGCCAGTAGTCCCGAGGGCAATTCACCCCTCCACTTT. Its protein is CASSPEGNSPLHF.

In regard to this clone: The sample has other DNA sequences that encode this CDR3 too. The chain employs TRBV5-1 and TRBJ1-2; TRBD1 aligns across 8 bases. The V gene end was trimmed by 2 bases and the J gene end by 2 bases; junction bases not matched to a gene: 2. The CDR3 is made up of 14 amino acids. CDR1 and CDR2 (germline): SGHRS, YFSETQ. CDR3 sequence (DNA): TGCGCCAGCAGCTTAGGGGACAGGAACTATGGCTACACCTTC. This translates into CASSLGDRNYGYTF.

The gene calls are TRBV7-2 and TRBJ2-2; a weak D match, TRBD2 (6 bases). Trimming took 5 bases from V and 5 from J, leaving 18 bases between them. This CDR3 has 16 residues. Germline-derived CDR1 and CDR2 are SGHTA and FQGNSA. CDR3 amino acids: CASSPNPGRGTGELFF. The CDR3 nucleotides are TGTGCCAGCAGCCCCAATCCGGGACGGGGGACCGGGGAGCTGTTTTTT.

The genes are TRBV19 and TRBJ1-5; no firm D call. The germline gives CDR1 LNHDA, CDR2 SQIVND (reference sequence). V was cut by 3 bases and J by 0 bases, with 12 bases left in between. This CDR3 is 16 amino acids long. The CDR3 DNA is TGTGCCAGTAGTATTCCACCCGACAATAGCAATCAGCCCCAGCATTTT. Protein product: CASSIPPDNSNQPQHF.

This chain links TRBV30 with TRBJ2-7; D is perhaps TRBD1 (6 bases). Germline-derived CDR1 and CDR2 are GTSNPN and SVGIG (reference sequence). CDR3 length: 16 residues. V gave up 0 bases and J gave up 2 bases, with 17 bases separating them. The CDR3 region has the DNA TGTGCCTGGAGTGTAAGAATAGGGACACCGACCTACGAGCAGTACTTC. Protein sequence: CAWSVRIGTPTYEQYF. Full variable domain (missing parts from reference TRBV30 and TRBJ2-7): SQTIHQWPATLVQPVGSPLSLECTVEGTSNPNLYWYRQAAGRGLQLLFYSVGIGQISSEVPQNLSASRPQDRQFILSSKKLLLSDSGFYLCAWSVRIGTPTYEQYFGPGTRLTVT.

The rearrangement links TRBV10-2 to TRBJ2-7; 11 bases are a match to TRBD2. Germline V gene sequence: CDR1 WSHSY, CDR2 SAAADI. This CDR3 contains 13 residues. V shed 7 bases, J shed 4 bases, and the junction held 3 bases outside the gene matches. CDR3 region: CASKTSGTYEQYF. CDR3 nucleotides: TGCGCCAGCAAGACTAGCGGGACGTACGAGCAGTACTTC.

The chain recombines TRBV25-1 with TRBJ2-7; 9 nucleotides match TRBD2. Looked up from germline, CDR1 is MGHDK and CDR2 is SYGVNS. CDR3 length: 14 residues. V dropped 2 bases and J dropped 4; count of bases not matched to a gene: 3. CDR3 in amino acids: CASSEGSGGYEQYF. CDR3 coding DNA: TGTGCCAGCAGTGAAGGTAGCGGGGGTTACGAGCAGTACTTC.

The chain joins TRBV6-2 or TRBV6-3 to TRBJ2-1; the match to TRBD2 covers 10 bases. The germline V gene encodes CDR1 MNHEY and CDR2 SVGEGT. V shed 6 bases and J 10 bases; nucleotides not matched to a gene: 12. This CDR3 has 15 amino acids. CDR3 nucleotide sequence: TGTGCCAGCAGCCCAATTAGCGGGAGGTTCAACGAGCAGTTCTTC. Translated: CASSPISGRFNEQFF.

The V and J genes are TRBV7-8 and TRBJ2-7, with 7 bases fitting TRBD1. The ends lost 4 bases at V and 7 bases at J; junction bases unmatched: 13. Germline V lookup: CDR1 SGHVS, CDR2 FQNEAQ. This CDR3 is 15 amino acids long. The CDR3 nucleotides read TGTGCCAGCAGCTCACCTGACAGGGAACGTTGGGAGCAGTACTTC. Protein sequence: CASSSPDRERWEQYF. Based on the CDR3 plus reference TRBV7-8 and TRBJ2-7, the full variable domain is GAGVSQSPRYKVAKRGQDVALRCDPISGHVSLFWYQQALGQGPEFLTYFQNEAQLDKSGLPSDRFFAERPEGSVSTLKIQRTQQEDSAVYLCASSSPDRERWEQYFGPGTRLTVT.

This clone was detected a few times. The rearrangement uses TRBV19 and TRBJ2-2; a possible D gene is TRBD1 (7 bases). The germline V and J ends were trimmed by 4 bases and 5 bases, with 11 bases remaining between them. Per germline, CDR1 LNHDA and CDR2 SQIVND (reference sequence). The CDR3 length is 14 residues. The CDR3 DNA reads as TGTGCCAGTAGTAGACCAGGGGGGACCGGGGAGCTGTTTTTT. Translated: CASSRPGGTGELFF. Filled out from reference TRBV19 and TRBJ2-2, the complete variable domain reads DGGITQSPKYLFRKEGQNVTLSCEQNLNHDAMYWYRQDPGQGLRLIYYSQIVNDFQKGDIAEGYSVSREKKESFPLTVTSAQKNPTAFYLCASSRPGGTGELFFGEGSRLTVL.